Listed below are T cell receptor beta chains from one sample, sequenced in a study of shared clonotypes between healthy human individuals. Data came from immunoSEQ multiplex PCR; TCRdb stores just in-frame clones and leaves some out. Seen here are approximately 840,000 clones, 90% to 97% observed once, and the top ten hold under 0.3%. The sequenced sample was naive CD8+ T cells sorted from blood. These receptors all stem from a man under 40 in good health. CDR3s include the opening cysteine and the closing phenylalanine or tryptophan. Each record gives: D gene, CDR3 length, clone size, J gene, V gene, CDR3 protein, CDR3 DNA. The D gene is left open where the match is weak. Size tells how often a clone was seen (once, few, many) or the class of an expanded clone, and some rows leave it out.

. 15 . TRBJ1-4 TRBV12-2 CASRFMSDRSRKLFF TGTGCAAGTCGCTTTATGTCCGATAGGTCGAGAAAACTGTTTTTT
. 16 . TRBJ1-1 TRBV9 CASSVNRQGSNTEAFF TGTGCCAGCAGCGTAAATAGGCAGGGAAGCAACACTGAAGCTTTCTTT
. 15 . TRBJ2-7 TRBV4-1 CASSQVSRGAYEQYF TGCGCCAGCAGCCAAGTTTCCAGGGGGGCCTACGAGCAGTACTTC
. 15 . TRBJ2-2 TRBV4-1 CASSQERGKIGELFF TGCGCCAGCAGCCAAGAGAGGGGGAAAATCGGGGAGCTGTTTTTT
. 11 . TRBJ2-1 TRBV7-2 CASSLFYEQFF TGTGCCAGCAGCTTATTTTATGAGCAGTTCTTC
. 15 once TRBJ2-3 TRBV7-6 CASSRLSGGTDTQYF TGTGCCAGCAGCCGCCTTAGCGGAGGCACAGATACGCAGTATTTT
TRBD2 18 . TRBJ2-1 TRBV7-3 CASSPRTSGRSSYNEQFF TGTGCCAGCAGCCCCCGGACTAGCGGGCGGAGCTCCTACAATGAGCAGTTCTTC
. 14 . TRBJ2-1 TRBV5-4 CATLDNPGTNEQFF TGTGCCACCCTCGACAACCCGGGCACCAATGAGCAGTTCTTC
TRBD2 16 . TRBJ2-2 TRBV18 CASSEGTSGNTGELFF TGTGCCAGCTCAGAAGGGACTAGCGGGAACACCGGGGAGCTGTTTTTT
. 13 . TRBJ2-7 TRBV5-6 CASSFWGGGEQYF TGTGCCAGCAGCTTTTGGGGGGGCGGCGAGCAGTACTTC
TRBD2 16 . TRBJ2-7 TRBV15 CATSRTLGLAGGEQYF TGTGCCACCAGCAGAACATTGGGGCTAGCGGGAGGGGAGCAGTACTTC
TRBD1 15 . TRBJ1-2 TRBV28 CASSSLQGDDYGYTF TGTGCCAGCAGTTCTTTACAGGGGGACGACTATGGCTACACCTTC
. 14 . TRBJ2-7 TRBV5-4 CASSPATGFYEQYF TGTGCCAGCAGCCCGGCGACAGGTTTCTACGAGCAGTACTTC
. 14 . TRBJ1-2 TRBV27 CASSLSQGGFGYTF TGTGCCAGCAGTTTATCACAGGGTGGGTTTGGCTACACCTTC
. 14 . TRBJ2-2 TRBV6-5 CASSPESGTGELFF TGTGCCAGCAGTCCCGAGTCAGGCACCGGGGAGCTGTTTTTT
TRBD2 19 . TRBJ2-1 TRBV11-2 CASSVSGTSGPTIYNEQFF TGTGCCAGCAGCGTCTCCGGGACTAGCGGGCCCACCATCTACAATGAGCAGTTCTTC
. 15 . TRBJ1-1 TRBV27 CASSSWGGGEAEAFF TGTGCCAGCAGTTCCTGGGGAGGGGGGGAGGCTGAAGCTTTCTTT
. 12 once TRBJ2-1 TRBV27 CASGDEDNEQFF TGTGCCAGCGGAGACGAAGACAATGAGCAGTTCTTC
TRBD1 15 . TRBJ2-5 TRBV28 CASSLQGVHQETQYF TGTGCCAGCAGTCTACAGGGGGTCCACCAAGAGACCCAGTACTTC
. 19 . TRBJ2-7 TRBV21-1 CASSKGGGNGIIRPYEQYF TGTGCCAGCAGCAAAGGAGGCGGGAACGGGATAATAAGGCCTTACGAGCAGTACTTC
. 12 once TRBJ1-2 TRBV7-9 CASSPHIYGYTF TGTGCCAGCAGCCCACACATCTATGGCTACACCTTC
. 16 . TRBJ1-2 TRBV28 CASSLKGAGDYYGYTF TGTGCCAGCAGTTTAAAAGGGGCAGGGGACTACTATGGCTACACCTTC
. 14 . TRBJ1-2 TRBV7-2 CASSLNPTGFGYTF TGTGCCAGCAGCTTAAACCCCACGGGGTTTGGCTACACCTTC
TRBD1 12 . TRBJ2-7 TRBV5-6 CASGTGPYEQYF TGTGCCAGCGGGACAGGTCCCTACGAGCAGTACTTC
TRBD1 14 . TRBJ2-7 TRBV29-1 CSVVLVQGTYEQYF TGCAGCGTTGTTTTGGTACAGGGGACCTACGAGCAGTACTTC
TRBD2 18 . TRBJ2-1 TRBV7-8 CASSLEGLAGGLGNEQFF TGTGCCAGCAGCTTAGAAGGGCTAGCGGGAGGGTTGGGGAATGAGCAGTTCTTC
. 17 . TRBJ2-5 TRBV28 CASWGLRGLAAQETQYF TGTGCCAGCTGGGGTCTGAGGGGGCTAGCGGCCCAAGAGACCCAGTACTTC
. 13 . TRBJ1-1 TRBV30 CAWGSEGVTEAFF TGTGCCTGGGGGAGCGAAGGGGTAACTGAAGCTTTCTTT
. 13 . TRBJ2-1 TRBV5-6 CASSTDGDNEQFF TGTGCCAGCAGCACCGACGGAGACAATGAGCAGTTCTTC
TRBD1 15 . TRBJ1-2 TRBV28 CASSLLPGGDYGYTF TGTGCCAGCAGTTTATTGCCAGGGGGCGACTATGGCTACACCTTC
. 13 once TRBJ1-5 TRBV10-3 CAIRGGLNQPQHF TGTGCCATCAGGGGGGGGCTGAATCAGCCCCAGCATTTT
. 15 . TRBJ1-1 TRBV6-1 CASSDFREVNTEAFF TGTGCCAGCAGTGACTTCAGGGAGGTGAACACTGAAGCTTTCTTT
TRBD2 18 . TRBJ2-7 TRBV27 CASSLGLAGGLRSYEQYF TGTGCCAGCAGCCTCGGACTAGCGGGAGGTCTTAGATCCTACGAGCAGTACTTC
. 14 . TRBJ1-2 TRBV4-2 CASSQRTDSYGYTF TGTGCCAGCAGCCAAAGGACGGACAGCTATGGCTACACCTTC
TRBD2 18 . TRBJ2-7 TRBV27 CARRTGTSGCRSSYEQYF TGTGCCAGACGGACCGGGACTAGCGGCTGTAGGAGCTCCTACGAGCAGTACTTC
TRBD2 16 . TRBJ2-3 TRBV27 CASTSGTSGAREPQYF TGTGCCAGCACCAGCGGGACTAGCGGTGCTCGGGAGCCGCAGTATTTT
. 15 . TRBJ1-5 TRBV27 CASSLNDRSSQPQHF TGTGCCAGCAGTTTAAACGACAGAAGCAGCCAGCCCCAGCATTTT
. 11 once TRBJ2-1 TRBV7-9 CASSLNLEQFF TGTGCCAGCAGCTTAAATCTTGAGCAGTTCTTC
TRBD2 15 . TRBJ2-7 TRBV11-2 CASSLDREGSYEQYF TGTGCCAGCAGCTTAGATCGGGAGGGCTCCTACGAGCAGTACTTC
TRBD2 15 . TRBJ2-7 TRBV9 CASSVGTSRTYEQYF TGTGCCAGCAGCGTCGGGACTAGCAGAACCTACGAGCAGTACTTC
. 15 . TRBJ2-7 TRBV27 CASRPAQVLTYEQYF TGTGCCAGCAGGCCCGCACAGGTCCTGACCTACGAGCAGTACTTC
TRBD1 16 . TRBJ2-5 TRBV7-9 CASSTRTGDTQETQYF TGTGCCAGCAGCACTCGGACAGGGGACACCCAAGAGACCCAGTACTTC
TRBD2 15 . TRBJ2-1 TRBV5-1 CASSILAALDNEQFF TGCGCCAGCAGCATACTAGCGGCGCTAGACAATGAGCAGTTCTTC
TRBD1 14 . TRBJ1-5 TRBV7-6 CASSLGQGLQPQHF TGTGCCAGCAGCTTAGGACAGGGGCTACAGCCCCAGCATTTT
. 15 . TRBJ2-7 TRBV6-5 CASSYRLSNSYEQYF TGTGCCAGCAGTTACCGACTGAGTAACTCCTACGAGCAGTACTTC
TRBD1 14 few TRBJ1-2 TRBV7-9 CASSLRQGADGYTF TGTGCCAGCAGCCTACGACAGGGGGCAGATGGCTACACCTTC
TRBD2 16 . TRBJ2-1 TRBV12-5 CASGLVTGLAGDEQFF TGTGCTAGTGGTTTGGTAACAGGACTAGCGGGAGATGAGCAGTTCTTC
. 13 . TRBJ2-7 TRBV5-5 CASSPHQGFQQYF TGTGCCAGCAGCCCCCACCAGGGTTTTCAGCAGTACTTC
TRBD2 16 . TRBJ2-1 TRBV7-9 CASSPVSGIPPNEQFF TGTGCCAGCAGCCCAGTGAGCGGGATTCCCCCCAATGAGCAGTTCTTC